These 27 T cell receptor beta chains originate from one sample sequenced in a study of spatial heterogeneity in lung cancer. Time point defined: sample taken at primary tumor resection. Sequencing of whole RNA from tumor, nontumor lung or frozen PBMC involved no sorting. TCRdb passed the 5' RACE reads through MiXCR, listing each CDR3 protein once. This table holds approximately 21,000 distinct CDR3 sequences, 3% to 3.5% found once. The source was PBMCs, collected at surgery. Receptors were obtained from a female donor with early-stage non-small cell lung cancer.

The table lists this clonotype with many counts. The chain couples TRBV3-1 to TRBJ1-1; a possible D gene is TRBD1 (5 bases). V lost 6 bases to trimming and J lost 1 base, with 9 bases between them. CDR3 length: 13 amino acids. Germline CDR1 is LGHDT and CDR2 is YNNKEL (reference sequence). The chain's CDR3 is CASSRDGNTEAFF. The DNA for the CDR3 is TGTGCCAGCAGTCGGGACGGGAACACTGAAGCTTTCTTT. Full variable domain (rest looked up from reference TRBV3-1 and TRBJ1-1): DTAVSQTPKYLVTQMGNDKSIKCEQNLGHDTMYWYKQDSKKFLKIMFSYNNKELIINETVPNRFSPKSPDKAHLNLHINSLELGDSAVYFCASSRDGNTEAFFGQGTRLTVV.

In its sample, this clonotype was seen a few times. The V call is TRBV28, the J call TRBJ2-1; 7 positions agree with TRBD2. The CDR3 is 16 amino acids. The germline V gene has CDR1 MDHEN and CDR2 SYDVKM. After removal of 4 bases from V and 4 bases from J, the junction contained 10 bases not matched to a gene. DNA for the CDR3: TGTGCCAGCAGTTCCGGACTCGGGAGGCCGTACAATGAGCAGTTCTTC. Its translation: CASSSGLGRPYNEQFF.

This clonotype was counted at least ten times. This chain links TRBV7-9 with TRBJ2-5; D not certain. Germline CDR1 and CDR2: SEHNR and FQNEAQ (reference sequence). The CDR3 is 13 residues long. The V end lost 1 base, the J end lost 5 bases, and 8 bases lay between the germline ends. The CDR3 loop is CASSLDGRETQYF. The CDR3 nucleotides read TGTGCCAGCAGCTTAGATGGGCGTGAGACCCAGTACTTC.

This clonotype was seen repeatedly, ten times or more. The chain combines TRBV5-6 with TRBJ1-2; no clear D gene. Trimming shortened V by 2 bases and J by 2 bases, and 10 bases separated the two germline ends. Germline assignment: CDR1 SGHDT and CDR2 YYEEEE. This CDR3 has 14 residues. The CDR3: CASSLSGSNYGYTF. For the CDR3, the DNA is TGTGCCAGCAGCTTATCAGGATCCAACTATGGCTACACCTTC.

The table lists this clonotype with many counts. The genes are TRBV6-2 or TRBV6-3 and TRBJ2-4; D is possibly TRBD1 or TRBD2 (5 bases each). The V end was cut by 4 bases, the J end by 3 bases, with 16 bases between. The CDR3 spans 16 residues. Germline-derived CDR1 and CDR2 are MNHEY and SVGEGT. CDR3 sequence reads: CASSWGRRVGKNIQYF. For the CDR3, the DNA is TGTGCCAGCAGTTGGGGGAGACGAGTGGGCAAAAACATTCAGTACTTC.

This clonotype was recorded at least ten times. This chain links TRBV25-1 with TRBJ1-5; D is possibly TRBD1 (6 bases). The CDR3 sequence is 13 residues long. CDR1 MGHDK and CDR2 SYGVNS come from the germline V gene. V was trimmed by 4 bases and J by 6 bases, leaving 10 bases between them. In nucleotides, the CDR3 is TGTGCCAGCAGTGGGGGAGGGGGTCAGCCCCAGCATTTT. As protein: CASSGGGGQPQHF.

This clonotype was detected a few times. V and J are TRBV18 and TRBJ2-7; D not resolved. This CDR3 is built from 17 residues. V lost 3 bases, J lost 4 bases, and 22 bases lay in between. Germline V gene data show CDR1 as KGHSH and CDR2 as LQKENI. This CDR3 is CASSPDATNPDRYEQYF. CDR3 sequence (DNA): TGTGCCAGCTCACCCGACGCGACGAACCCTGATCGGTACGAGCAGTACTTC.

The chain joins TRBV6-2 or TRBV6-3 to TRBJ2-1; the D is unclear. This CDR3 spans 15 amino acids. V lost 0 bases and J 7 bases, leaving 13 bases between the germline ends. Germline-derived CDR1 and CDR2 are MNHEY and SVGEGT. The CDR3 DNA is TGTGCCAGCAGTTACTCTGGTAGGCCTCCAAATGAGCAGTTCTTC. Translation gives CASSYSGRPPNEQFF.

CDR3 protein: CASSGRRWTGAGNQPQHF. The DNA for the CDR3 is TGTGCCAGCAGCGGACGTAGGTGGACAGGGGCGGGCAATCAGCCCCAGCATTTT. The chain recombines TRBV6-1 with TRBJ1-5; 9 positions match TRBD1. Trimming cost V 6 bases and J 2 bases; bases outside gene matches: 14. CDR1 MNHNS and CDR2 SASEGT come from the germline V gene. CDR3 length: 18 residues.

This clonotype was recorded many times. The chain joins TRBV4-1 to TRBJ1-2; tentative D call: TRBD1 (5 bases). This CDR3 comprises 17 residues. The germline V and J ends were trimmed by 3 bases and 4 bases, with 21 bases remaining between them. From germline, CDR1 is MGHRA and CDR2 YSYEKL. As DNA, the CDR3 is TGCGCCAGCAGCCAGGATACCTCAACCGGGACTCTCTATGGCTACACCTTC. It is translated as CASSQDTSTGTLYGYTF.

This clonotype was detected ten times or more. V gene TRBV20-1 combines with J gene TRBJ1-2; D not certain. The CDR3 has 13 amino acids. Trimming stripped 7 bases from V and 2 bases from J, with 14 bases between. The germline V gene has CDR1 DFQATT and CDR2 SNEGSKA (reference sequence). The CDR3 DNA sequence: TGCAGTGGTCTAGCCCCGGGGAACTATGGCTACACCTTC. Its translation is CSGLAPGNYGYTF.

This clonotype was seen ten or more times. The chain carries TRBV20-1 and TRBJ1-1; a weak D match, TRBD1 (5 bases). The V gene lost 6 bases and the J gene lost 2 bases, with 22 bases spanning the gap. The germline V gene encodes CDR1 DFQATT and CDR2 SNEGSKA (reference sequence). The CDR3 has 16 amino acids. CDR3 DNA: TGCAGTGCGAATGAGGGACTAGCGTTTTTCAACACTGAAGCTTTCTTT. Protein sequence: CSANEGLAFFNTEAFF.

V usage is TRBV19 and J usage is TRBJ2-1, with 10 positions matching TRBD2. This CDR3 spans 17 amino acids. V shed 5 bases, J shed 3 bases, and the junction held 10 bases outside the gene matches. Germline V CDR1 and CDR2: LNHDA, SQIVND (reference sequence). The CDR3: CASSSRLAGTLYNEQFF. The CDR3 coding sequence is TGTGCCAGTAGTTCTAGACTAGCGGGTACGCTCTACAATGAGCAGTTCTTC.

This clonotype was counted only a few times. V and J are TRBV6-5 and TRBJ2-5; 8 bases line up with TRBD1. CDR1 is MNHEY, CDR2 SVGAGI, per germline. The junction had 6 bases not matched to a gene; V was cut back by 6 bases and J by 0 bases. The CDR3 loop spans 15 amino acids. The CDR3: CASSPGQGNQETQYF. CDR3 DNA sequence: TGTGCCAGCAGCCCCGGACAGGGCAACCAAGAGACCCAGTACTTC.

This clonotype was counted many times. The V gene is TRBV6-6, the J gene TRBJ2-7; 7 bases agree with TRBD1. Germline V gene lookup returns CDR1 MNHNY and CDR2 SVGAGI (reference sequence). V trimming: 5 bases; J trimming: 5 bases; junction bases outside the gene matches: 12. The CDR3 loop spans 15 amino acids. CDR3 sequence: CASSPTRTGSNEQYF. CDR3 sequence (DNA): TGTGCCAGCAGTCCTACCCGGACAGGTTCTAACGAGCAGTACTTC.

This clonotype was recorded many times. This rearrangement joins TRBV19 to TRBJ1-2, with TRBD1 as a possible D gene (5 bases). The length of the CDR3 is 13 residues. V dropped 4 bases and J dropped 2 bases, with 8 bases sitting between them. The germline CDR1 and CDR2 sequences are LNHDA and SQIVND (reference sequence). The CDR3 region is CASSTAGNYGYTF. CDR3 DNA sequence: TGTGCCAGTAGTACCGCAGGGAACTATGGCTACACCTTC.

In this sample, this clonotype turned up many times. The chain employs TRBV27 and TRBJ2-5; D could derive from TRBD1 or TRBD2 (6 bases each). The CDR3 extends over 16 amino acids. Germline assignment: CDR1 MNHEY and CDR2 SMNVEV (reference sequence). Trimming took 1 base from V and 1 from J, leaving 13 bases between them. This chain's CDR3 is CASSLFQPGAQETQYF. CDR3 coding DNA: TGTGCCAGCAGTTTATTCCAACCGGGGGCCCAAGAGACCCAGTACTTC.

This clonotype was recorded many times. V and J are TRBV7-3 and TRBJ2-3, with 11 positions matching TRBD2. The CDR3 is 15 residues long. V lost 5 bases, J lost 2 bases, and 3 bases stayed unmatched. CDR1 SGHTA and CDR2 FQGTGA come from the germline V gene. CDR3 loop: CASSLSGRATDTQYF. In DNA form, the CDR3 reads TGTGCCAGCAGCCTTAGCGGGAGGGCCACAGATACGCAGTATTTT.

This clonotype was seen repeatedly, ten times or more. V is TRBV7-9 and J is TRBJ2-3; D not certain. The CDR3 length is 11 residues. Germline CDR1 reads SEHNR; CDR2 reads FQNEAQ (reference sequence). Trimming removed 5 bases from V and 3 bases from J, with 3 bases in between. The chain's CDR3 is CASSLTDTQYF. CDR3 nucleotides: TGTGCCAGCAGCCTAACAGATACGCAGTATTTT.

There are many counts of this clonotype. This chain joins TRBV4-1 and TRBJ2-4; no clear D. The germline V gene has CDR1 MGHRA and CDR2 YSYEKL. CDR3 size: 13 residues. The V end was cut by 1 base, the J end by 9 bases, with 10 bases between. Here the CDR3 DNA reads TGCGCCAGCAGCCAAGTGGGTCCAGGCATTCAGTACTTC. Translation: CASSQVGPGIQYF.

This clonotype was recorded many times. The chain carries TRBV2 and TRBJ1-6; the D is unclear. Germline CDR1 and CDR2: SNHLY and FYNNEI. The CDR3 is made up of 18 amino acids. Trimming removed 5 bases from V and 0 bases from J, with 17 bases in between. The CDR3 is CASSRSPAESSYNSPLHF. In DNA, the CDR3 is TGTGCCAGCAGTCGAAGCCCCGCCGAAAGCTCCTATAATTCACCCCTCCACTTT. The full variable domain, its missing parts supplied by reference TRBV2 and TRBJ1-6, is EPEVTQTPSHQVTQMGQEVILRCVPISNHLYFYWYRQILGQKVEFLVSFYNNEISEKSEIFDDQFSVERPDGSNFTLKIRSTKLEDSAMYFCASSRSPAESSYNSPLHFGNGTRLTVT.

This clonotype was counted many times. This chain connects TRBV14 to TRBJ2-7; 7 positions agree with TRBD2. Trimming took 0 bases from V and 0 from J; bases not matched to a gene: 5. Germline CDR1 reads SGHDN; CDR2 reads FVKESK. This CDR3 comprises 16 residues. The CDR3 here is CASSQDETSISYEQYF. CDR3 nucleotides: TGTGCCAGCAGCCAAGACGAGACTAGCATCTCCTACGAGCAGTACTTC.

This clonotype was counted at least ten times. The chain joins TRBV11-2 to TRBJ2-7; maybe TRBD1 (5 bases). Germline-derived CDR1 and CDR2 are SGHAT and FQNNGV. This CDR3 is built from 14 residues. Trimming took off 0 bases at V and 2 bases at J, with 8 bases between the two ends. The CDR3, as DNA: TGTGCCAGCAGCTTAGAGGGGCCAACCTACGAGCAGTACTTC. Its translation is CASSLEGPTYEQYF.

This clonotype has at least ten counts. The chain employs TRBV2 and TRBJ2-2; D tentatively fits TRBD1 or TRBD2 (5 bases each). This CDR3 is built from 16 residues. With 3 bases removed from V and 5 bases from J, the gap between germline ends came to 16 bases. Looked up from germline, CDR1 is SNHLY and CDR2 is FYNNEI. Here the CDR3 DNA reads TGTGCCAGCAGTGATGGGACCAAGAGAAGAACCGGGGAGCTGTTTTTT. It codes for CASSDGTKRRTGELFF.

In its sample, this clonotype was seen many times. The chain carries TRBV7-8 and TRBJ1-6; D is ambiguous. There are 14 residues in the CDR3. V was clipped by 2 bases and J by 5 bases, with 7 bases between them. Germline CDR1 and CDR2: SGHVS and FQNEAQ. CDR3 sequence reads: CASSLLEDNSPLHF. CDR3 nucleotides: TGTGCCAGCAGCTTATTGGAGGATAATTCACCCCTCCACTTT.

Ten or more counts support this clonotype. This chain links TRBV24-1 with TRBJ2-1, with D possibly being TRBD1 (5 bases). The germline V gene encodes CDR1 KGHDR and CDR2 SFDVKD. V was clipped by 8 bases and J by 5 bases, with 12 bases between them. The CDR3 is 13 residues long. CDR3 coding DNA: TGTGCCACCAAGGGGTCCCGAAACAATGAGCAGTTCTTC. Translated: CATKGSRNNEQFF.

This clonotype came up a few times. The CDR3 spells CASSPRQGSLYEQYF. The CDR3 coding sequence is TGTGCCAGCAGCCCGCGACAGGGATCATTATACGAGCAGTACTTC. This chain links TRBV11-2 with TRBJ2-7, with TRBD1 matching over 7 bases. Germline CDR1 SGHAT, CDR2 FQNNGV. The CDR3 extends over 15 amino acids. Trimming at V came to 5 bases and at J to 4 bases, leaving 11 bases not matched to a gene.